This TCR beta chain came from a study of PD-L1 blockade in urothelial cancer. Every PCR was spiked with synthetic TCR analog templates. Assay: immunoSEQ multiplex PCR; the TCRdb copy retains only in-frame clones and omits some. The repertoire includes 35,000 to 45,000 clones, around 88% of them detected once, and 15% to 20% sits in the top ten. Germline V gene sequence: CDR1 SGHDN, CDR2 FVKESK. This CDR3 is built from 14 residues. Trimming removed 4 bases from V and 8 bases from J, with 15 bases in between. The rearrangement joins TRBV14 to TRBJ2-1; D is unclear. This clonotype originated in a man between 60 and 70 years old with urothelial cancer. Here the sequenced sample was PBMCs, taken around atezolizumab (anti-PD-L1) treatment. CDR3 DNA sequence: TGTGCCAGCAGCCTTAGCTACCGTCTCCATGAGCAGTTCTTC. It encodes CASSLSYRLHEQFF.